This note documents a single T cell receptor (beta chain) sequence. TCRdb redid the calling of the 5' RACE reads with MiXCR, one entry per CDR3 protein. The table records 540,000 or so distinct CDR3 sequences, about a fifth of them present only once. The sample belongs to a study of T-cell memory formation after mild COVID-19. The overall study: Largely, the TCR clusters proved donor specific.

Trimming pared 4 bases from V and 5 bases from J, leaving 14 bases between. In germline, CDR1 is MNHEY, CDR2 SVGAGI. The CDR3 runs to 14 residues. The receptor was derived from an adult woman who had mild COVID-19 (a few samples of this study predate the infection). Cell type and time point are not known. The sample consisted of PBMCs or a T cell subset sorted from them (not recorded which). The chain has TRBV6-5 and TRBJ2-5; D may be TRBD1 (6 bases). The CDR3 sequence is CASSSPTGTETQYF. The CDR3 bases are TGTGCCAGCAGTTCTCCGACAGGAACGGAGACCCAGTACTTC.